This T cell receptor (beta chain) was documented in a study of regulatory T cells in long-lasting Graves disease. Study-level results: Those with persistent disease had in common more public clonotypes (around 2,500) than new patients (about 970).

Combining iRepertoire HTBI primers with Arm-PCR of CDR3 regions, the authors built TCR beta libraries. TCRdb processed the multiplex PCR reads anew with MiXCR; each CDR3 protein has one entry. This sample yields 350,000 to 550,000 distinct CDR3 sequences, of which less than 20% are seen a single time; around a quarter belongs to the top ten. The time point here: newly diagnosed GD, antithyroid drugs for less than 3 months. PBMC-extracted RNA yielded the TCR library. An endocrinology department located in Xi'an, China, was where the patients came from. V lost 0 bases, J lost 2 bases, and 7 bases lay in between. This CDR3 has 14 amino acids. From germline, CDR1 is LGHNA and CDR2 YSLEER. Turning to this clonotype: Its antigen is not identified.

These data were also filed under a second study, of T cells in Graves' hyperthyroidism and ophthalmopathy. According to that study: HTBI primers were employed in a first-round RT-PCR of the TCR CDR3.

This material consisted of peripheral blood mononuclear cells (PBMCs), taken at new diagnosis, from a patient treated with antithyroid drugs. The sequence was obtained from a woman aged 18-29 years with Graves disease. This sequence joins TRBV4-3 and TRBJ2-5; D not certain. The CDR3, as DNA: TGCGCCAGCAGCCAAGATGAGAGACAAGAGACCCAGTACTTC. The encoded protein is CASSQDERQETQYF.